Each of the 14 T cell receptor beta chains below was sequenced from the same sample in a study of radiotherapy plus CTLA-4 blockade in lung cancer. Sequencing used immunoSEQ multiplex PCR; TCRdb keeps in-frame clones, though not all of them. This table has tens of thousands of clones, over 75% appearing once. The sample here was peripheral blood, taken from a patient treated with radiotherapy plus ipilimumab. Receptor source: a human donor with non-small cell lung cancer whose response to radiotherapy plus ipilimumab could not be evaluated.

V gene TRBV5-1 combines with J gene TRBJ1-3, with TRBD1 as a possible D gene (6 bases). Looked up from germline, CDR1 is SGHRS and CDR2 is YFSETQ. The V end was cut by 0 bases, the J end by 0 bases, with 10 bases between. This CDR3 has 16 residues. The CDR3 nucleotides are TGCGCCAGCAGCTTGGATCTCAGGGGCTCTGGAAACACCATATATTTT. This encodes CASSLDLRGSGNTIYF.

The rearrangement joins TRBV5-4 to TRBJ2-1, with TRBD2 matching 9 bases. Germline V gene data show CDR1 as SGHNT and CDR2 as YYREEE (reference sequence). CDR3 length: 14 residues. The junction had 8 bases not matched to a gene; V was cut back by 4 bases and J by 9 bases. The CDR3 coding sequence is TGTGCCAGCAGCCTTAGCGGGAGAAGTAGTGAGCAGTTCTTC. It encodes CASSLSGRSSEQFF.

The chain has TRBV9 and TRBJ2-1; the match to TRBD2 covers 9 bases. Germline V CDR1 and CDR2: SGDLS, YYNGEE. J gave up 8 bases and V 0 bases, and 18 bases lay outside the gene matches. The CDR3 is 19 residues long. CDR3 DNA sequence: TGTGCCAGCAGCGTAGCTAGCGGGGTCGCCCTGGGGATTTTCTATGAGCAGTTCTTC. Amino acid sequence: CASSVASGVALGIFYEQFF.

This clone was found a few times. The CDR3: CASSFNAKGVHEQYF. CDR3 in DNA: TGTGCCAGCAGCTTTAACGCCAAGGGGGTCCACGAGCAGTACTTC. The V and J genes are TRBV7-9 and TRBJ2-7; D is perhaps TRBD1 (6 bases). There are 15 residues in the CDR3. Germline assignment: CDR1 SEHNR and CDR2 FQNEAQ (reference sequence). The V end was cut by 3 bases, the J end by 5 bases, with 17 bases between.

This chain joins TRBV7-2 and TRBJ2-1; 13 nucleotides line up with TRBD2. Germline V gene lookup returns CDR1 SGHTA and CDR2 FQGNSA. The V and J ends lost 5 bases and 3 bases, in that order; junction bases with no gene match: 4. The CDR3 is 16 amino acids. DNA for the CDR3: TGTGCCAGCAGCCTACTAGCGGGGGGGGTCTACAATGAGCAGTTCTTC. Its translation: CASSLLAGGVYNEQFF.

The chain has TRBV5-1 and TRBJ2-7, with D possibly TRBD1 on 6 matching bases. Trimming stripped 4 bases from V and 7 bases from J, with 18 bases between. The CDR3 covers 14 residues. The germline gives CDR1 SGHRS, CDR2 YFSETQ. The CDR3 DNA is TGCGCCAGCAGCGTAAGACAGGCGTCTGTGGAGCAGTACTTC. As protein: CASSVRQASVEQYF.

V usage is TRBV10-2 and J usage is TRBJ1-5, with no clear D. Looked up from germline, CDR1 is WSHSY and CDR2 is SAAADI. The CDR3 spans 13 residues. Trimming shortened V by 5 bases and J by 9 bases, and 14 bases separated the two germline ends. The CDR3 DNA sequence: TGCGCCAGCAGTTCTAATACCCGGGGGCCCCAGCATTTT. This gives the protein CASSSNTRGPQHF.

The chain couples TRBV7-2 to TRBJ2-7, with 8 bases aligning to TRBD2. Germline CDR1 reads SGHTA; CDR2 reads FQGNSA. Trimming took 5 bases from V and 4 from J; bases not matched to a gene: 7. The CDR3 sequence is 14 residues long. CDR3 loop: CASSPPGGVYEQYF. For the CDR3, the DNA is TGTGCCAGCAGCCCACCCGGGGGGGTGTACGAGCAGTACTTC.

This chain connects TRBV6-5 to TRBJ2-1; maybe TRBD2 (7 bases). The V and J ends lost 8 bases and 0 bases respectively, with 14 bases between them. CDR1 is MNHEY, CDR2 SVGAGI, per germline. The CDR3 runs 15 residues. CDR3 coding DNA: TGTGCCAGCCACGGGGGGCCTAGCTCCTACAATGAGCAGTTCTTC. Its protein is CASHGGPSSYNEQFF.

J is TRBJ2-7 and V is TRBV4-1; maybe TRBD1 (5 bases). Trimming took 0 bases from V and 9 from J, leaving 12 bases between them. This CDR3 is 13 amino acids long. CDR1 is MGHRA, CDR2 YSYEKL, per germline. CDR3 region: CASSQERGIGQYF. The CDR3 DNA reads TGCGCCAGCAGCCAAGAAAGGGGAATAGGGCAGTACTTC.

J is TRBJ2-5 and V is TRBV7-2; D is unclear. The V and J ends lost 5 bases and 0 bases respectively, with 13 bases between them. The CDR3 is made up of 15 amino acids. The germline V gene encodes CDR1 SGHTA and CDR2 FQGNSA. The chain's CDR3 is CASSPNLRYQETQYF. The CDR3 DNA is TGTGCCAGCAGCCCCAACCTGCGGTACCAAGAGACCCAGTACTTC.

This chain connects TRBV6-5 to TRBJ1-4; no reliable D call. V lost 6 bases, J lost 0 bases, and 8 bases lay in between. This CDR3 contains 14 residues. Germline CDR1 and CDR2: MNHEY and SVGAGI. The CDR3 nucleotides read TGTGCCAGCAGAGAGGATGCAACTAATGAAAAACTGTTTTTT. Translated, it gives CASREDATNEKLFF.

This clone showed up just a few times. The chain couples TRBV27 to TRBJ1-1; D might be TRBD1 (5 bases). Germline V lookup: CDR1 MNHEY, CDR2 SMNVEV (reference sequence). Trimming shortened V by 3 bases and J by 5 bases, and 13 bases separated the two germline ends. The CDR3 covers 14 residues. CDR3 residues: CASSLIAGKTEAFF. The CDR3 region has the DNA TGTGCCAGCAGTTTGATCGCAGGGAAGACTGAAGCTTTCTTT.

CDR3: CASTMSRDRGSRDSATNEKLFF. The CDR3 nucleotides read TGTGCCAGCACTATGTCCCGGGACAGGGGCTCGCGAGACTCAGCAACTAATGAAAAACTGTTTTTT. V is TRBV2 and J is TRBJ1-4; 10 positions agree with TRBD1. The V and J ends lost 7 bases and 0 bases, in that order; junction bases with no gene match: 23. The CDR3 is 22 amino acids. Germline loops: CDR1 SNHLY, CDR2 FYNNEI.